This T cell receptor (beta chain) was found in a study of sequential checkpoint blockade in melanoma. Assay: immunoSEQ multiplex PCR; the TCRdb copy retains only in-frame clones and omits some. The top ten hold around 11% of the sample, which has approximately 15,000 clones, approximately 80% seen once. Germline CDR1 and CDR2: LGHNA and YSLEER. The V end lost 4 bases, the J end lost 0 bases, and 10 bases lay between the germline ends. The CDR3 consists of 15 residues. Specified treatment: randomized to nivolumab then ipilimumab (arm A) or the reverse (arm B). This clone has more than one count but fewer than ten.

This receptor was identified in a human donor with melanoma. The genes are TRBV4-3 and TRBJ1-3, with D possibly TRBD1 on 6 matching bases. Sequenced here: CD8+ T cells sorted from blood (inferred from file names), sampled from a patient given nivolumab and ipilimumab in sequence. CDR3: CASSPDRISGNTIYF. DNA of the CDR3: TGCGCCAGCAGCCCGGACAGAATCTCTGGAAACACCATATATTTT.